The following is a T cell receptor (beta chain) sequence with its context. Antigen specificity is unknown. This specimen belongs to a study of beta chain features in type 1 diabetes. Study background: Age, gender and cell yields were alike across patients and healthy donors. Sorted cells numbering under 110 million were examined across all samples. Study observations and caveats: The study found moderately but significantly shorter TCRB CDR3s in all four CD4+ subsets of Type 1 diabetes patients. Within the patient group, naive, central memory and Treg TCRB repertoires appeared more similar to each other than within healthy donors. Still unanswered here is whether HLA type influences TCRB rearrangement.

Isolated RNA was reverse transcribed in full, so expressed TCRB transcripts were sequenced. Clones were sequenced by immunoSEQ multiplex PCR, and TCRdb holds only the in-frame ones, with some missing. The sample yields some 350,000 clones, around 10% seen once. The CDR3 length is 11 residues. V was clipped by 5 bases and J by 14 bases, with 14 bases between them. Per the germline V gene, CDR1 is MDHEN and CDR2 is SYDVKM. This sequence was found in a man aged 25-45 years with type 1 diabetes. V and J are TRBV28 and TRBJ2-3, with D perhaps given as TRBD1 or TRBD2 (5 bases each). Sequencing was done on a sample of central memory CD4+ T cells from blood. The CDR3 DNA follows: TGTGCCAGCAGTCTGGGACCGGAGGTGTATTTT. This codes for CASSLGPEVYF.